This T cell receptor (beta chain) was documented in a study of CD4+ T cells in melanoma. Study-level results: Diverse differentiation states were reported for melanoma neoantigen-specific CD4+ T cells.

Germline-derived CDR1 and CDR2 are SGDLS and YYNGEE. This CDR3 comprises 14 residues. Between the trimmed V and J ends, which lost 4 bases and 0 bases, there was a span of 11 bases. The method was immunoSEQ multiplex PCR; TCRdb's version includes in-frame clones alone and lacks a portion of them. Of 90,000 to 130,000 clones listed, over 80% are singletons. Details on this clone: As yet, its antigen is unknown.

The origin of this receptor is a human donor with melanoma. Sequencing was carried out using peripheral blood. The rearrangement joins TRBV9 to TRBJ2-7, with D perhaps matching TRBD2 (6 bases). The CDR3 sequence is CASSITGSSYEQYF. The DNA for the CDR3 is TGTGCCAGCAGCATAACCGGGAGCTCCTACGAGCAGTACTTC.